The 14 T cell receptor beta chains in this list originate from one sample, sequenced in a study of shared clonotypes between healthy human individuals. CD45RO-negative CD8 cells positively selected for CCR7 made up the naive population, which excluded terminally differentiated effector memory CD45RA+ cells. The data were produced by immunoSEQ multiplex PCR, yet TCRdb's version contains in-frame clones alone and is incomplete. The sample lists some 600,000 clones; approximately 96% were seen once. The specimen was naive CD8+ T cells sorted from blood. The receptors come from a woman younger than 45 in good health.

The chain couples TRBV5-6 to TRBJ2-3; TRBD1 matches 7 bases. The CDR3 runs to 14 residues. From germline, CDR1 is SGHDT and CDR2 YYEEEE. Trimming cost V 6 bases and J 2 bases; bases outside gene matches: 6. CDR3 protein: CASTQGRSTDTQYF. In DNA form, the CDR3 reads TGTGCCAGCACACAGGGGCGGTCCACAGATACGCAGTATTTT.

The chain employs TRBV28 and TRBJ2-3; 11 bases line up with TRBD2. V lost 8 bases, J lost 4 bases, and 14 bases stayed unmatched. The germline CDR1 and CDR2 sequences are MDHEN and SYDVKM. The CDR3 runs to 17 residues. The CDR3 DNA reads TGTGCCAGCTCCCCTGGGGTAGCGGGAGGGAGGGCAGATACGCAGTATTTT. Translating it yields CASSPGVAGGRADTQYF.

V gene TRBV5-5 combines with J gene TRBJ2-7; D unclear. Trimming removed 1 base from V and 3 bases from J, with 8 bases in between. This CDR3 spans 13 amino acids. CDR1 and CDR2 (germline): SGHKS, YYEKEE (reference sequence). CDR3 DNA sequence: TGTGCCAGCAGCTTGTGGCAGAACTACGAGCAGTACTTC. It codes for CASSLWQNYEQYF.

The chain is built from TRBV7-6 and TRBJ2-7; D is unresolved. Germline-derived CDR1 and CDR2 are SGHVS and FNYEAQ. With 1 base removed from V and 0 bases from J, the gap between germline ends came to 13 bases. This CDR3 is 16 amino acids long. The CDR3 loop is CASSLGEVGNSYEQYF. The CDR3, as DNA: TGTGCCAGCAGCTTAGGTGAGGTGGGCAACTCCTACGAGCAGTACTTC. The full variable domain, with the rest looked up from reference TRBV7-6 and TRBJ2-7, is GAGVSQSPRYKVTKRGQDVALRCDPISGHVSLYWYRQALGQGPEFLTYFNYEAQQDKSGLPNDRFSAERPEGSISTLTIQRTEQRDSAMYRCASSLGEVGNSYEQYFGPGTRLTVT.

The rearrangement links TRBV11-3 to TRBJ2-5, with 11 bases matching TRBD2. The J call is uncertain, as TRBJ2-7 better fits the DNA end. Germline-derived CDR1 and CDR2 are SGHNT and YENEEA. The CDR3 has 16 amino acids. CDR3 sequence (DNA): TGTGCCAGCAGCACTACCGGGACTAGCGGTTCCTACGAGCAGTACTTC. Amino acids: CASSTTGTSGSYEQYF.

The chain's CDR3 is CASSMTGLSNQPQHF. The CDR3 DNA is TGTGCCAGTAGTATGACGGGACTTAGCAATCAGCCCCAGCATTTT. This chain links TRBV19 with TRBJ1-5, with D tentatively TRBD1 (5 bases). With 3 bases removed from V and 0 bases from J, the gap between germline ends came to 9 bases. CDR3 length equals 15 residues. Germline values: CDR1 LNHDA, CDR2 SQIVND (reference sequence).

The rearrangement uses TRBV9 and TRBJ2-1, with D possibly matching TRBD2 (6 bases). The CDR3 length is 15 residues. CDR1 is SGDLS and CDR2 is YYNGEE in the germline V gene. V was pared by 0 bases and J by 5 bases, with 12 bases between. CDR3 in DNA: TGTGCCAGCAGCGTAGGGGGAGGCTGGCACAATGAGCAGTTCTTC. Residues: CASSVGGGWHNEQFF.

The rearrangement uses TRBV7-6 and TRBJ2-3; D is possibly TRBD2 (6 bases). The V gene lost 4 bases and the J gene lost 4 bases, with 27 bases spanning the gap. CDR1 is SGHVS and CDR2 is FNYEAQ in the germline V gene. The CDR3 consists of 19 residues. This chain's CDR3 is CASSSSFPYSGGKADTQYF. CDR3 bases: TGTGCCAGCAGCTCTAGTTTTCCCTATAGCGGAGGAAAGGCAGATACGCAGTATTTT.

The chain links TRBV28 to TRBJ2-2; possibly TRBD1 for D (5 bases). Trimming cost V 3 bases and J 7 bases, with 12 bases left between them. Germline lookup yields CDR1 MDHEN and CDR2 SYDVKM. The CDR3 length is 14 residues. The CDR3 coding sequence is TGTGCCAGCAGTTTTAGTCAGGGCATCGGGGAGCTGTTTTTT. This translates into CASSFSQGIGELFF.

This chain joins TRBV27 and TRBJ2-7, with D perhaps TRBD1 (5 bases). The germline V and J ends were trimmed by 1 base and 4 bases, with 11 bases remaining between them. The CDR3 runs to 14 residues. Germline V gene data show CDR1 as MNHEY and CDR2 as SMNVEV (reference sequence). CDR3 sequence (DNA): TGTGCCAGCAGTTTATTTGCAGGGAATTACGAGCAGTACTTC. Translating gives CASSLFAGNYEQYF.

The chain combines TRBV4-1 with TRBJ1-2; 7 bases are a match to TRBD1. The V gene's germline CDR1 is MGHRA and CDR2 YSYEKL. Trimming removed 0 bases from V and 4 bases from J; junction bases left unmatched: 5. The CDR3 is 15 amino acids. The CDR3 DNA follows: TGCGCCAGCAGCCAAGATAGGGGGCTCCCCTATGGCTACACCTTC. Protein: CASSQDRGLPYGYTF.

This chain connects TRBV5-8 to TRBJ2-2, with a weak D call TRBD1 (6 bases). CDR1 and CDR2 from the germline V gene are SGHTS and YDEGEE. This CDR3 is 15 amino acids long. V gave up 4 bases and J gave up 5 bases, with 15 bases separating them. The CDR3 protein is CASSPSTGWTGELFF. The DNA for the CDR3 is TGTGCCAGCAGCCCATCCACAGGGTGGACCGGGGAGCTGTTTTTT.

The J gene is TRBJ2-7, the V gene TRBV28; tentatively, D is TRBD1 or TRBD2 (5 bases each). Looked up from germline, CDR1 is MDHEN and CDR2 is SYDVKM. CDR3 length: 18 amino acids. Trimming took off 6 bases at V and 2 bases at J, with 26 bases between the two ends. The CDR3 DNA follows: TGTGCCAGCAGGGGGTCAAGAGAAAGCAGGGACGGGACCTACGAGCAGTACTTC. Translated: CASRGSRESRDGTYEQYF.

V gene TRBV2 combines with J gene TRBJ2-7, with unresolved D. The germline CDR1 and CDR2 sequences are SNHLY and FYNNEI. The CDR3 runs 14 residues. Between the trimmed V and J ends, which lost 4 bases and 4 bases, there was a span of 14 bases. CDR3 region: CASSVVVVQYEQYF. The CDR3 bases are TGTGCCAGCAGTGTTGTGGTAGTCCAATACGAGCAGTACTTC.